Only one count was recorded for the clone carrying this TCR beta chain. This specimen belongs to a study of blood T cell repertoires in COVID-19. Overall study: COVID-19 samples collected from the United States, Italy and Spain covered acute and convalescent phases. The cDNA or gDNA used as material had been derived from T cells, B-cell-depleted T cells, or PBMCs.

CDR1 and CDR2 from the germline V gene are SGHNT and YYREEE (reference sequence). The CDR3 totals 13 residues. J gave up 6 bases and V 7 bases, and 10 bases lay outside the gene matches. Original processing notes: Amplification of reference gene primers provided the estimated nucleated cell counts. The protocol was immunoSEQ multiplex PCR, while the TCRdb copy is restricted to in-frame clones and leaves out a portion. The V and J calls and the clone size are those of that table, but D and trimming were determined from the DNA. The data show roughly 56,000 clones, with about nine tenths seen just once and 6.5% to 8% held by the top ten.

The receptor's source is a man in his fifties or sixties with active COVID-19. The V and J genes are TRBV5-4 and TRBJ2-7, with 7 bases matching TRBD1. The sequenced material came from peripheral blood. CDR3 nucleotide sequence: TGTGCCAGCCAGGGACAGCCCTCGGGCGAGCAGTACTTC. Residues: CASQGQPSGEQYF.